Each of the 21 T cell receptor beta chains below was sequenced from the same sample in a study of OX40 agonist ivuxolimab in advanced cancers. Here immunoSEQ multiplex PCR was the method, and the copy in TCRdb shows in-frame clones only, minus some. The data hold some 37,000 clones, with roughly three quarters observed a single time. Source: CD4+ or CD8+ T cells sorted from blood, taken in a trial of the OX40 agonist ivuxolimab. Receptor source: an adult with an advanced solid tumor such as melanoma, head and neck, liver or kidney cancer.

The V call is TRBV30, the J call TRBJ1-2; D is ambiguous. Germline CDR1 is GTSNPN and CDR2 is SVGIG (reference sequence). There are 14 residues in the CDR3. Between the trimmed V and J ends, which lost 6 bases and 0 bases, there was a span of 14 bases. In DNA form, the CDR3 reads TGTGCCTGCCGGGCCATATATACTAACTATGGCTACACCTTC. Amino acids: CACRAIYTNYGYTF.

The chain is built from TRBV7-2 and TRBJ2-3, with D tentatively TRBD2 (6 bases). Trimming removed 4 bases at V and 4 bases at J, with 18 bases between. Looked up from germline, CDR1 is SGHTA and CDR2 is FQGNSA. This CDR3 spans 16 amino acids. The CDR3 DNA reads TGTGCCAGCAGCTCCCCCCCGGGACTTAGGGCAGATACGCAGTATTTT. Translated: CASSSPPGLRADTQYF.

This clone came up many times. The chain couples TRBV29-1 to TRBJ2-7; TRBD1 might be the D (6 bases). Germline V gene data show CDR1 as SQVTM and CDR2 as ANQGSEA. The CDR3 spans 13 residues. V gave up 4 bases and J gave up 2 bases, with 12 bases separating them. The CDR3 reads CSVARTDTYEQYF. CDR3 nucleotide sequence: TGCAGCGTTGCTAGGACAGATACCTACGAGCAGTACTTC.

This sequence joins TRBV19 and TRBJ1-1; D perhaps matches TRBD1 (5 bases). The CDR3 length is 14 residues. Trimming stripped 6 bases from V and 0 bases from J, with 11 bases between. The germline V gene has CDR1 LNHDA and CDR2 SQIVND (reference sequence). The CDR3 here is CASRAGRMNTEAFF. The CDR3, as DNA: TGTGCCAGTAGAGCGGGACGGATGAACACTGAAGCTTTCTTT.

The rearrangement links TRBV6-5 to TRBJ1-1; D unclear. Germline V gene data show CDR1 as MNHEY and CDR2 as SVGAGI. V lost 3 bases and J 3 bases, leaving 8 bases between the germline ends. This CDR3 comprises 13 residues. The CDR3 DNA follows: TGTGCCAGCAGTTATAAGTCCGACACTGAAGCTTTCTTT. Translated, it gives CASSYKSDTEAFF.

The rearrangement links TRBV7-2 to TRBJ2-5; tentative D call: TRBD1 (5 bases). The CDR3 is 13 amino acids. Trimming took off 1 base at V and 4 bases at J, with 7 bases between the two ends. Germline loops: CDR1 SGHTA, CDR2 FQGNSA. The DNA of the CDR3 is TGTGCCAGCAGCTTAGTTAGGGGAGAGACCCAGTACTTC. It yields the protein CASSLVRGETQYF.

This clone was observed a single time. This chain connects TRBV18 to TRBJ1-2; D call uncertain. Trimming stripped 0 bases from V and 8 bases from J, with 13 bases between. Germline CDR1 KGHSH, CDR2 LQKENI. There are 14 residues in the CDR3. The CDR3 nucleotides are TGTGCCAGCTCACCACCCTCGGGAATTAGAGGCTACACCTTC. It yields the protein CASSPPSGIRGYTF. The full variable domain, its missing parts supplied by reference TRBV18 and TRBJ1-2, is NAGVMQNPRHLVRRRGQEARLRCSPMKGHSHVYWYRQLPEEGLKFMVYLQKENIIDESGMPKERFSAEFPKEGPSILRIQQVVRGDSAAYFCASSPPSGIRGYTFGSGTRLTVV.

The CDR3 region has the DNA TGTGCCAGCAGCCCCCTAAACGACCCGGTTAGCACAGATACGCAGTATTTT. It translates to CASSPLNDPVSTDTQYF. This sequence joins TRBV7-2 and TRBJ2-3; D unresolved. CDR1 SGHTA and CDR2 FQGNSA come from the germline V gene. The CDR3 extends over 17 amino acids. V lost 5 bases to trimming and J lost 0 bases, with 18 bases between them.

The chain combines TRBV11-2 with TRBJ2-2, with no clear D. CDR1 is SGHAT and CDR2 is FQNNGV in the germline V gene. This CDR3 contains 15 residues. The V gene lost 1 base and the J gene lost 8 bases, with 14 bases spanning the gap. The CDR3 nucleotides are TGTGCCAGCAGCTTAGGGAGTGGAACCCAGGGGGAGCTGTTTTTT. Encoded protein: CASSLGSGTQGELFF.

The chain carries TRBV19 and TRBJ1-2; no reliable D call. Per the germline V gene, CDR1 is LNHDA and CDR2 is SQIVND (reference sequence). CDR3 size: 13 residues. The germline V and J ends were trimmed by 7 bases and 2 bases, with 11 bases remaining between them. The CDR3: CASKPGPNYGYTF. The CDR3 region has the DNA TGTGCCAGTAAACCGGGCCCAAACTATGGCTACACCTTC.

The J gene is TRBJ1-5, the V gene TRBV6-6, with D possibly being TRBD1 (6 bases). Germline CDR1 is MNHNY and CDR2 is SVGAGI (reference sequence). The CDR3 consists of 15 residues. V lost 4 bases and J 0 bases, leaving 10 bases between the germline ends. The CDR3 coding sequence is TGTGCCAGCAGTTTGGCAGGGGTTAGCAATCAGCCCCAGCATTTT. Translated: CASSLAGVSNQPQHF.

The J gene is TRBJ2-5, the V gene TRBV9, with 7 bases fitting TRBD1. The CDR3 spans 14 residues. V dropped 4 bases and J dropped 4; count of bases not matched to a gene: 7. CDR1 and CDR2 (germline): SGDLS, YYNGEE. The CDR3 region has the DNA TGTGCCAGCAGCTATCAGGGGGAAGGAGAGACCCAGTACTTC. This translates into CASSYQGEGETQYF.

The gene calls are TRBV7-2 and TRBJ2-5; either TRBD1 or TRBD2 may supply D (6 bases each). Germline CDR1 and CDR2: SGHTA and FQGNSA. Deletions cut 4 bases from V and 3 bases from J, with 9 bases between. This CDR3 spans 13 amino acids. The CDR3 sequence is CASSSRGEETQYF. CDR3 bases: TGTGCCAGCAGCTCTAGGGGGGAAGAGACCCAGTACTTC.

This chain joins TRBV9 and TRBJ2-3, with 7 bases lining up with TRBD2. V dropped 0 bases and J dropped 2; count of bases not matched to a gene: 6. Germline V gene sequence: CDR1 SGDLS, CDR2 YYNGEE. The CDR3 is 16 amino acids. CDR3 loop: CASSVGREASTDTQYF. The CDR3 DNA sequence: TGTGCCAGCAGCGTAGGACGGGAGGCCTCCACAGATACGCAGTATTTT. The full variable domain, completed using reference TRBV9 and TRBJ2-3, is DSGVTQTPKHLITATGQRVTLRCSPRSGDLSVYWYQQSLDQGLQFLIQYYNGEERAKGNILERFSAQQFPDLHSELNLSSLELGDSALYFCASSVGREASTDTQYFGPGTRLTVL.

The chain employs TRBV9 and TRBJ2-2; TRBD1 matches 8 bases. Germline lookup yields CDR1 SGDLS and CDR2 YYNGEE. V shed 3 bases and J 6 bases; nucleotides not matched to a gene: 13. This CDR3 is 17 amino acids long. The CDR3 reads CASSAGQGLRLAGELFF. The CDR3 coding sequence is TGTGCCAGCAGCGCCGGACAGGGATTAAGGTTGGCCGGGGAGCTGTTTTTT.

The chain has TRBV5-1 and TRBJ2-5, with 9 nucleotides matching TRBD1. This CDR3 has 16 residues. Germline values: CDR1 SGHRS, CDR2 YFSETQ. Trimming cost V 4 bases and J 2 bases; bases outside gene matches: 9. CDR3 region: CASSAGTGTLQETQYF. The CDR3 nucleotides read TGCGCCAGCAGCGCGGGGACAGGGACCCTACAAGAGACCCAGTACTTC.

The chain joins TRBV18 to TRBJ1-1; possibly TRBD1 for D (5 bases). CDR1 and CDR2 (germline): KGHSH, LQKENI. The CDR3 is made up of 14 amino acids. Deletions cut 0 bases from V and 6 bases from J, with 11 bases between. CDR3 residues: CASSPPVSGPEAFF. CDR3 DNA: TGTGCCAGCTCACCACCGGTTTCGGGGCCTGAAGCTTTCTTT. Drawing the rest from reference TRBV18 and TRBJ1-1, the complete variable domain is NAGVMQNPRHLVRRRGQEARLRCSPMKGHSHVYWYRQLPEEGLKFMVYLQKENIIDESGMPKERFSAEFPKEGPSILRIQQVVRGDSAAYFCASSPPVSGPEAFFGQGTRLTVV.

This chain links TRBV27 with TRBJ2-7; 8 positions match TRBD2. The ends lost 2 bases at V and 0 bases at J; junction bases unmatched: 6. The CDR3 length is 16 residues. Per germline, CDR1 MNHEY and CDR2 SMNVEV (reference sequence). In DNA form, the CDR3 reads TGTGCCAGCAGTTTAGCAGCGGGAGCCCTCTCCTACGAGCAGTACTTC. Translation: CASSLAAGALSYEQYF.

The table lists this clone with a count of one. The CDR3 bases are TGTGCCAGCAGTTACTCGACCACATTCTCCTACCGCGAGCAGTACTTC. It codes for CASSYSTTFSYREQYF. V and J are TRBV6-5 and TRBJ2-7; D gene ambiguous. The germline gives CDR1 MNHEY, CDR2 SVGAGI. The CDR3 is 16 residues long. Trimming pared 0 bases from V and 6 bases from J, leaving 18 bases between.

The chain couples TRBV6-6 to TRBJ1-1, with TRBD1 as a possible D gene (5 bases). Germline V gives CDR1 MNHNY, CDR2 SVGAGI (reference sequence). The V end was cut by 4 bases, the J end by 7 bases, with 16 bases between. This CDR3 has 14 amino acids. The CDR3 sequence: CASSSRGGGIEAFF. Here the CDR3 DNA reads TGTGCCAGCAGTTCCCGTGGGGGGGGGATTGAAGCTTTCTTT.

This rearrangement joins TRBV18 to TRBJ1-4, with D uncertain. Germline-derived CDR1 and CDR2 are KGHSH and LQKENI. Trimming shortened V by 1 base and J by 6 bases, and 18 bases separated the two germline ends. There are 17 residues in the CDR3. The CDR3 loop reads CASSPLNLGLKDEKLFF. CDR3 DNA: TGTGCCAGCTCACCACTTAATTTAGGCCTTAAGGATGAAAAACTGTTTTTT.